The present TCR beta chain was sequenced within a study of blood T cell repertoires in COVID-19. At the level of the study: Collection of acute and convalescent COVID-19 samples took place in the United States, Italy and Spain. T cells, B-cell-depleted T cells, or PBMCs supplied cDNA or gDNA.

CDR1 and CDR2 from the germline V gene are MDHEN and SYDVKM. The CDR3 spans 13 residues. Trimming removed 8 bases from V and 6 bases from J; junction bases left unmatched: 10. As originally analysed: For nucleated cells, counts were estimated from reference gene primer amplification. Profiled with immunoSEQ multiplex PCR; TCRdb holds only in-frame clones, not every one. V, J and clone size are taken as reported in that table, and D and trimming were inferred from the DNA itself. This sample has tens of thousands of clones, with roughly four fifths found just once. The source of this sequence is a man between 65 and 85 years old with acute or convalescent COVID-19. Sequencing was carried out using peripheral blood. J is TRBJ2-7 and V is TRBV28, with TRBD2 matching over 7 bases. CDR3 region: CASGSSGSAEQYF. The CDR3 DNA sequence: TGTGCCAGCGGATCTAGCGGCTCCGCCGAGCAGTACTTC.